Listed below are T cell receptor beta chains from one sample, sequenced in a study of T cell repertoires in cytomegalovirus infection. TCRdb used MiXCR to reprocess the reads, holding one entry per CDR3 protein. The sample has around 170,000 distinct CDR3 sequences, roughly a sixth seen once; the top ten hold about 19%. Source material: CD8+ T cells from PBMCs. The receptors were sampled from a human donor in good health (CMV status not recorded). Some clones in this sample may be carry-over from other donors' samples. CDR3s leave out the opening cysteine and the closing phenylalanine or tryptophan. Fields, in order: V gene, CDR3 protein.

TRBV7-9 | ASSLVGMQETQY
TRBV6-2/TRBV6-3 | ASSYSRPQEQF
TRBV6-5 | ASSSYRTSGGGTDTQY
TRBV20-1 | SASTSGAIPNNEQF
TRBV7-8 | ASTTGGLYNEQF
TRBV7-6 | ASLSTDTQY
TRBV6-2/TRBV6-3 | ASSYTENYEQY
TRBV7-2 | ASSLSYGSPCEQY
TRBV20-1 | SARERQVYGYT
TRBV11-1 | ASSLSSGTGGAYEQY
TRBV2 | ASSFRLHPYEQY
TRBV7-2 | ASSPSGTSSYNEQF
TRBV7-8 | ASSLLGAGTAAVEQY
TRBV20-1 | SAPSTSRAGELF
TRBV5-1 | ASSLYQTSADYGYT
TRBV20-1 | SARMGYEQF
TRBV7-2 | ASSLEPPYEQY
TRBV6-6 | ASSYSGQGSEAF
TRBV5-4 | ASSSSGRFTDTQY
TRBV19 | ASNLGTGGSYNEQF
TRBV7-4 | ASSLRQRAQH
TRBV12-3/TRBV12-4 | ASKRAQGKNIQY
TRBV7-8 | ASSLSVTQY
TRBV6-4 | ASSDSMLGAQPQH
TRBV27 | ASSHRQVETQY
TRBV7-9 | ASSLDYHEQF
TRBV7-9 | ASRLTPGQENEQF
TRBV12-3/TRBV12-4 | ASSLPGYYEQY